This T cell receptor beta chain was recovered during a study of T cell changes during pregnancy in multiple sclerosis. Profiling relied on immunoSEQ multiplex PCR, and the TCRdb table lists in-frame clones only, not all of them. The sample consists of about 59,000 clones, 93% of them appearing once. The CDR3 loop spans 14 amino acids. Germline values: CDR1 SGHNT, CDR2 YYREEE (reference sequence). V lost 6 bases, J lost 0 bases, and 13 bases lay in between. Source: CD8+ T cells from peripheral blood mononuclear cells, taken in the third trimester of pregnancy. The gene calls are TRBV5-4 and TRBJ2-7; possible D gene TRBD1, 6 bases. The clonotype originates from a female donor with multiple sclerosis, enrolled in a pregnancy study. The DNA for the CDR3 is TGTGCCAGCACCTCCCTGGACAGCTCCTACGAGCAGTACTTC. This sequence encodes CASTSLDSSYEQYF.